Shown below are 20 T cell receptor beta chains from a single sample sequenced in a study of blood T cell repertoires in COVID-19. Clones were sequenced by immunoSEQ multiplex PCR, and TCRdb holds only the in-frame ones, with some missing. The sample includes a few hundred thousand clones, approximately 88% seen only once; the top ten take over 1%. Input material: PBMCs or T cells enriched from blood (not recorded which). The receptor set was obtained from a woman aged 40-49 years with acute COVID-19.

CDR3 sequence: CASSSLWDSEQFF. The CDR3 DNA reads TGTGCCAGCAGCTCCCTTTGGGACAGTGAGCAGTTCTTC. The V and J genes are TRBV11-2 and TRBJ2-1; 7 bases match TRBD1. Trimming removed 4 bases from V and 9 bases from J; junction bases left unmatched: 6. The germline V gene encodes CDR1 SGHAT and CDR2 FQNNGV. The CDR3 extends over 13 amino acids.

The rearrangement uses TRBV6-5 and TRBJ1-1; possibly TRBD1 for D (6 bases). Per germline, CDR1 MNHEY and CDR2 SVGAGI. V was shortened by 5 bases and J by 5 bases, with 9 bases between the two germline ends. The CDR3 runs to 12 residues. The DNA of the CDR3 is TGTGCCAGCAGTCGCCAGGGGACTGAAGCTTTCTTT. It specifies CASSRQGTEAFF.

This clone was observed a handful of times. The V call is TRBV4-1, the J call TRBJ2-7; 7 bases match TRBD2. This CDR3 has 14 amino acids. The V segment lost 4 bases and the J segment 5 bases; nucleotides outside the gene matches: 8. CDR1 and CDR2 from the germline V gene are MGHRA and YSYEKL. The CDR3 DNA is TGCGCCAGCAGCCCCCGACTAGCTGTTCACGAGCAGTACTTC. Amino acid sequence: CASSPRLAVHEQYF.

This rearrangement joins TRBV3-1 (or the pseudogene TRBV3-2) to TRBJ2-1; 7 bases agree with TRBD2. There are 15 residues in the CDR3. The germline gives CDR1 LGHDT, CDR2 YNNKEL (reference sequence). The J segment lost 9 bases and the V segment lost 4 bases, leaving 12 bases of the junction unmatched. The CDR3: CASSPLDGRRVEQFF. DNA for the CDR3: TGTGCCAGCAGCCCCCTGGACGGGAGGCGGGTTGAGCAGTTCTTC.

As concerns this clone: Other DNA sequences in the sample encode the same CDR3. The rearrangement uses TRBV3-1 (or the pseudogene TRBV3-2) and TRBJ2-3; D remains ambiguous. Deletions cut 2 bases from V and 0 bases from J, with 6 bases between. In germline, CDR1 is LGHDT, CDR2 YNNKEL (reference sequence). CDR3 length: 14 amino acids. CDR3 in DNA: TGTGCCAGCAGCCAACTAGGAAGCACAGATACGCAGTATTTT. Translated: CASSQLGSTDTQYF.

The V call is TRBV4-1, the J call TRBJ2-6, with 8 bases identical to TRBD1. Germline V gene sequence: CDR1 MGHRA, CDR2 YSYEKL. With 2 bases clipped from V and 0 bases from J, the junction kept 6 bases outside the gene matches. The CDR3 is 18 amino acids. CDR3 protein: CASSQPTGVGSGANVLTF. Written as DNA, the CDR3 is TGCGCCAGCAGCCAACCGACAGGGGTAGGCTCTGGGGCCAACGTCCTGACTTTC.

Comment on this clone: Other DNA variants within this sample encode the same CDR3. This chain joins TRBV9 and TRBJ2-1; 12 nucleotides agree with TRBD2. Trimming took 3 bases from V and 4 from J; bases not matched to a gene: 2. CDR1 SGDLS and CDR2 YYNGEE come from the germline V gene. The CDR3 totals 15 residues. In DNA form, the CDR3 reads TGTGCCAGCAGCGCTAGCGGGAGGGATTACAATGAGCAGTTCTTC. Translation gives CASSASGRDYNEQFF. Drawing the rest from reference TRBV9 and TRBJ2-1, the complete variable domain is DSGVTQTPKHLITATGQRVTLRCSPRSGDLSVYWYQQSLDQGLQFLIQYYNGEERAKGNILERFSAQQFPDLHSELNLSSLELGDSALYFCASSASGRDYNEQFFGPGTRLTVL.

This clone was detected once. This rearrangement joins TRBV5-1 to TRBJ1-1; D gene uncertain. The CDR3 contains 13 residues. Looked up from germline, CDR1 is SGHRS and CDR2 is YFSETQ. V gave up 4 bases and J gave up 0 bases, with 7 bases separating them. DNA for the CDR3: TGCGCCAGCAGCCCTGAGTTGAACACTGAAGCTTTCTTT. Its protein is CASSPELNTEAFF.

This clone was observed a few times. Different DNA sequences within this sample yield the same CDR3. The chain joins TRBV7-9 to TRBJ2-2, with a weak D call TRBD1 (7 bases). The CDR3 is 14 amino acids. Germline V gene lookup returns CDR1 SEHNR and CDR2 FQNEAQ (reference sequence). Trimming cost V 5 bases and J 8 bases, with 15 bases left between them. The CDR3: CASSAGGGKGELFF. The CDR3 region has the DNA TGTGCCAGCAGCGCCGGAGGGGGCAAGGGGGAGCTGTTTTTT.

The chain combines TRBV7-2 with TRBJ2-1; weak D call: TRBD2 (5 bases). The CDR3 runs to 15 residues. CDR1 is SGHTA, CDR2 FQGNSA, per germline. Between the trimmed V and J ends, which lost 2 bases and 5 bases, there was a span of 13 bases. This chain's CDR3 is CASSLKSGANNEQFF. CDR3 DNA sequence: TGTGCCAGCAGCTTAAAAAGCGGAGCCAACAATGAGCAGTTCTTC.

This chain uses TRBV7-9 with TRBJ2-3, with 10 bases lining up with TRBD2. This CDR3 is 14 amino acids long. Germline values: CDR1 SEHNR, CDR2 FQNEAQ (reference sequence). The ends lost 5 bases at V and 6 bases at J; junction bases unmatched: 5. The CDR3 loop reads CASSPGLAWDTQYF. The CDR3 coding sequence is TGTGCCAGCAGCCCGGGACTAGCGTGGGATACGCAGTATTTT.

The rearrangement links TRBV4-3 to TRBJ1-2; D not resolved. Between the trimmed V and J ends, which lost 0 bases and 2 bases, there was a span of 10 bases. The CDR3 has 15 amino acids. Germline assignment: CDR1 LGHNA and CDR2 YSLEER. In DNA, the CDR3 is TGCGCCAGCAGCCAAGAAGGAGCGGGAAACTATGGCTACACCTTC. The encoded protein is CASSQEGAGNYGYTF.

This clone has just one count. The gene calls are TRBV27 and TRBJ1-2, with TRBD1 matching over 10 bases. There are 16 residues in the CDR3. V was clipped by 5 bases and J by 2 bases; unmatched bases: 8. Looked up from germline, CDR1 is MNHEY and CDR2 is SMNVEV (reference sequence). The CDR3 DNA reads as TGTGCCAGCAGTCGCGCGCCGGGACAGGGGAACTATGGCTACACCTTC. This gives the protein CASSRAPGQGNYGYTF.

The rearrangement links TRBV6-5 to TRBJ1-6; D gene uncertain. CDR1 and CDR2 (germline): MNHEY, SVGAGI. The CDR3 is 14 amino acids. Trimming cost V 2 bases and J 12 bases, with 14 bases left between them. The CDR3 here is CASSYQQRSGPLHF. The CDR3, as DNA: TGTGCCAGCAGTTACCAACAACGCTCGGGACCCCTCCACTTT.

This rearrangement joins TRBV7-9 to TRBJ2-1; a weak D match, TRBD1 (5 bases). Germline loops: CDR1 SEHNR, CDR2 FQNEAQ (reference sequence). The CDR3 length is 15 residues. The V gene lost 2 bases and the J gene lost 0 bases, with 8 bases spanning the gap. CDR3 sequence reads: CASSLRGNSYNEQFF. CDR3 coding DNA: TGTGCCAGCAGCTTAAGGGGTAACTCCTACAATGAGCAGTTCTTC.

V gene TRBV2 combines with J gene TRBJ1-5; no clear D. The germline V gene encodes CDR1 SNHLY and CDR2 FYNNEI. The CDR3 runs 13 residues. Between the trimmed V and J ends, which lost 7 bases and 6 bases, there was a span of 13 bases. The CDR3 loop is CASMKDGSQPQHF. CDR3 nucleotides: TGTGCCAGCATGAAGGACGGGAGTCAGCCCCAGCATTTT.

The chain carries TRBV5-4 and TRBJ2-2; a possible D gene is TRBD1 (6 bases). CDR3 length equals 18 residues. V was cut by 4 bases and J by 4 bases, with 23 bases left in between. Germline V gene data show CDR1 as SGHNT and CDR2 as YYREEE (reference sequence). The CDR3 here is CASSPILDPGHPTGELFF. In nucleotides, the CDR3 is TGTGCCAGCAGCCCAATCCTCGACCCGGGACACCCCACCGGGGAGCTGTTTTTT.

V gene TRBV30 combines with J gene TRBJ2-1; 11 bases agree with TRBD1. Germline CDR1 is GTSNPN and CDR2 is SVGIG (reference sequence). CDR3 length: 16 residues. V lost 2 bases, J lost 6 bases, and 9 bases stayed unmatched. The CDR3 sequence is CAWSLSWDRGSNEQFF. Written as DNA, the CDR3 is TGTGCCTGGAGTTTGTCTTGGGACAGGGGGAGCAATGAGCAGTTCTTC.

The CDR3 spells CATSDRIATQSYNEQFF. As DNA, the CDR3 is TGTGCCACCAGTGATCGTATAGCCACCCAGAGCTACAATGAGCAGTTCTTC. This rearrangement joins TRBV24-1 to TRBJ2-1; D not certain. This CDR3 spans 17 amino acids. Between the trimmed V and J ends, which lost 3 bases and 3 bases, there was a span of 17 bases. Germline V lookup: CDR1 KGHDR, CDR2 SFDVKD.

V and J are TRBV27 and TRBJ2-1; 8 positions agree with TRBD2. J was trimmed by 1 base and V by 8 bases; bases with no gene match: 10. Germline V gives CDR1 MNHEY, CDR2 SMNVEV (reference sequence). There are 16 residues in the CDR3. The CDR3 is CASWAYTSGSYNEQFF. The CDR3 nucleotides are TGTGCCAGCTGGGCCTATACTAGCGGTTCCTACAATGAGCAGTTCTTC.